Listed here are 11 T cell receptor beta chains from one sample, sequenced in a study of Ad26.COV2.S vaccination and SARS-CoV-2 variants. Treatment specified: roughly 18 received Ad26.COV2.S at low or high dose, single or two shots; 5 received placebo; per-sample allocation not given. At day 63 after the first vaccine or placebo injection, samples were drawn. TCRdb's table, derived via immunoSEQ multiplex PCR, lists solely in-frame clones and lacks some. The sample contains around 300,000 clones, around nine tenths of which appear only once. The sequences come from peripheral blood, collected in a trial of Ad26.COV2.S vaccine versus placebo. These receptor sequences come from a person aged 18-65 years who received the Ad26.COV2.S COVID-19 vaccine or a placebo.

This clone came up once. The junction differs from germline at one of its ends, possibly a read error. In DNA, the CDR3 is TGTGCCAGCAGTTTAGGTCCTCCCGGGACAGGGGTCTTT. Amino acids: CASSLGPPGTGVF. The chain links TRBV12-3 or TRBV12-4 to TRBJ1-1, with 10 bases that match TRBD1. The CDR3 is made up of 13 amino acids.

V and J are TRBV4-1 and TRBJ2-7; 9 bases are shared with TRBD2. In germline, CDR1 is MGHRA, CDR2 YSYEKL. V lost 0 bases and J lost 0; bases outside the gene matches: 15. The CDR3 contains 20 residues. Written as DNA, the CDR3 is TGCGCCAGCAGCCAAGATCTCGGGCTCAGGGCGGGGGGGAGCTCCTACGAGCAGTACTTC. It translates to CASSQDLGLRAGGSSYEQYF.

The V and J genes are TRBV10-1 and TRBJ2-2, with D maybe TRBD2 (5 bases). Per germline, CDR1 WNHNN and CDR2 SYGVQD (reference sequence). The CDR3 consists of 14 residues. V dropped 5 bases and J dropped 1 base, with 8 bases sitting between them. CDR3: CASSQAGNTGELFF. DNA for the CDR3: TGCGCCAGCAGTCAGGCGGGGAACACCGGGGAGCTGTTTTTT.

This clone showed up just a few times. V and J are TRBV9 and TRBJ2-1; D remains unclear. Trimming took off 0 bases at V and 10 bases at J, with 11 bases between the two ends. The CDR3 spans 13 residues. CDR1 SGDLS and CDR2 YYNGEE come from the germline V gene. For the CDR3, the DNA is TGTGCCAGCAGCGTAGAGGCCTCACAGGAGCAGTTCTTC. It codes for CASSVEASQEQFF.

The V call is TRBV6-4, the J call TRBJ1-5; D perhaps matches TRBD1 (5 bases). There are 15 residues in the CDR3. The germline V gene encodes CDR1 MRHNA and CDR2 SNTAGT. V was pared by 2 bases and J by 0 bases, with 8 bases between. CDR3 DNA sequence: TGTGCCAGCAGTGACGGGGACGTTAGCAATCAGCCCCAGCATTTT. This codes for CASSDGDVSNQPQHF.

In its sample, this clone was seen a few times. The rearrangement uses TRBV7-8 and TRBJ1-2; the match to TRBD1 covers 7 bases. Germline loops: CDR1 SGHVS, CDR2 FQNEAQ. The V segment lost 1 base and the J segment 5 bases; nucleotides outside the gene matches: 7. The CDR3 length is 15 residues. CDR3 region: CASSLVAGGEYGYTF. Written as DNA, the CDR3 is TGTGCCAGCAGCTTAGTCGCAGGGGGGGAGTATGGCTACACCTTC.

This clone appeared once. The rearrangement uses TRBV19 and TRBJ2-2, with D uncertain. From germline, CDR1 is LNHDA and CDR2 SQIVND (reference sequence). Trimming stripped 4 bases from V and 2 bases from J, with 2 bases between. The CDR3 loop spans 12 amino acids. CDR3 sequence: CASSRNTGELFF. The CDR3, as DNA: TGTGCCAGTAGTAGAAACACCGGGGAGCTGTTTTTT.

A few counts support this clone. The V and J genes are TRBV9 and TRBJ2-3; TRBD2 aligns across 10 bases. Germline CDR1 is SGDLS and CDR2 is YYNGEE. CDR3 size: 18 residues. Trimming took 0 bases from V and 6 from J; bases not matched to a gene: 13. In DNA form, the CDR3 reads TGTGCCAGCAGCGTAGCTGGGGCTAGCGGGAGCCGTATGGATACGCAGTATTTT. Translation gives CASSVAGASGSRMDTQYF.

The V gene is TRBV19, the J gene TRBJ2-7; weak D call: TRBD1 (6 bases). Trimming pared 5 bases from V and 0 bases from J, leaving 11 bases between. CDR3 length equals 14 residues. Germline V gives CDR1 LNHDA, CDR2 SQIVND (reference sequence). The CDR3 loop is CASSVTGLSYEQYF. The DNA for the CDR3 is TGTGCCAGTAGTGTGACAGGACTCTCCTACGAGCAGTACTTC. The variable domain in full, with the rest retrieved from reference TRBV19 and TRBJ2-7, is DGGITQSPKYLFRKEGQNVTLSCEQNLNHDAMYWYRQDPGQGLRLIYYSQIVNDFQKGDIAEGYSVSREKKESFPLTVTSAQKNPTAFYLCASSVTGLSYEQYFGPGTRLTVT.

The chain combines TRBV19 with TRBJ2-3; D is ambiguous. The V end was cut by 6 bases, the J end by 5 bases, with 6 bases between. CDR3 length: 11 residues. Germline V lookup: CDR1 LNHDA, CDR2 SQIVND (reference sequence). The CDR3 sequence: CASRVGDTQYF. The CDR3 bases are TGTGCCAGTAGAGTGGGAGATACGCAGTATTTT.

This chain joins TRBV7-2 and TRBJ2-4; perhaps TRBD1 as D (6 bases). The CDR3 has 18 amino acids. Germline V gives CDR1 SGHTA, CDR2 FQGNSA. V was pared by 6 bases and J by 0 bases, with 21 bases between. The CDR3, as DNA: TGTGCCAGCAGTCGGAAAACAGGGTCCCCTCTAGCCAAAAACATTCAGTACTTC. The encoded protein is CASSRKTGSPLAKNIQYF.